These 11 T cell receptor beta chains originate from one sample sequenced in a study of shared clonotypes between healthy human individuals. Terminally differentiated effector memory CD45RA+ cells were excluded by CCR7 positive selection of CD45RO-negative cells. Repertoires were generated with immunoSEQ multiplex PCR, while TCRdb's copy carries only in-frame clones and drops some. This sample has about 2 million clones; approximately 94% occur once, and the top ten carry roughly 1.2%. The sample was naive CD8+ T cells sorted from blood. These receptors were taken from a man aged 18 to 29 in good health.

This chain uses TRBV10-3 with TRBJ1-1; D is unclear. Germline loops: CDR1 ENHRY, CDR2 SYGVKD. V was clipped by 3 bases and J by 7 bases, with 6 bases between them. The CDR3 is 11 amino acids. The CDR3 nucleotides are TGTGCCATCAGTGATCAGGATGAAGCTTTCTTT. Its protein is CAISDQDEAFF.

This clone showed up just once. The genes are TRBV11-3 and TRBJ2-7; the D gene could be TRBD1 or TRBD2 (6 bases each). This CDR3 is 13 amino acids long. The V gene lost 4 bases and the J gene lost 2 bases, with 9 bases spanning the gap. Germline CDR1 reads SGHNT; CDR2 reads YENEEA. CDR3 loop: CASSYGGTYEQYF. The CDR3 DNA reads as TGTGCCAGCAGCTACGGGGGCACCTACGAGCAGTACTTC. Based on the CDR3 plus reference TRBV11-3 and TRBJ2-7, the full variable domain is EAGVVQSPRYKIIEKKQPVAFWCNPISGHNTLYWYLQNLGQGPELLIRYENEEAVDDSQLPKDRFSAERLKGVDSTLKIQPAELGDSAVYLCASSYGGTYEQYFGPGTRLTVT.

The V gene is TRBV5-1, the J gene TRBJ2-6, with 11 bases aligning to TRBD2. Germline CDR1 is SGHRS and CDR2 is YFSETQ. The V gene end was trimmed by 0 bases and the J gene end by 4 bases; junction bases not matched to a gene: 6. CDR3 length equals 18 residues. CDR3 sequence: CASSLELAGAGGANVLTF. CDR3 coding DNA: TGCGCCAGCAGCTTGGAACTAGCGGGGGCGGGAGGGGCCAACGTCCTGACTTTC.

A single count supports this clone. Other DNA variants within this sample encode the same CDR3. The chain links TRBV5-1 to TRBJ1-2, with D possibly matching TRBD1 (5 bases). This CDR3 region has 13 residues. Trimming took 0 bases from V and 4 from J, leaving 7 bases between them. Germline V gene sequence: CDR1 SGHRS, CDR2 YFSETQ. The CDR3 nucleotides read TGCGCCAGCAGCTTGGGACAGCTCTATGGCTACACCTTC. It yields the protein CASSLGQLYGYTF. Drawing the rest from reference TRBV5-1 and TRBJ1-2, the complete variable domain is KAGVTQTPRYLIKTRGQQVTLSCSPISGHRSVSWYQQTPGQGLQFLFEYFSETQRNKGNFPGRFSGRQFSNSRSEMNVSTLELGDSALYLCASSLGQLYGYTFGSGTRLTVV.

J is TRBJ1-4 and V is TRBV27; D perhaps matches TRBD1 (5 bases). The V gene lost 5 bases and the J gene lost 7 bases, with 17 bases spanning the gap. The CDR3 is 15 residues long. The V gene's germline CDR1 is MNHEY and CDR2 SMNVEV (reference sequence). In DNA, the CDR3 is TGTGCCAGCAGTGACACCGCCGGGACCACTGAAAAACTGTTTTTT. Its protein is CASSDTAGTTEKLFF.

The genes are TRBV29-1 and TRBJ2-1; D perhaps matches TRBD1 (6 bases). The ends were cut back, 3 bases at V and 9 bases at J, with 12 bases in the middle. The CDR3 is made up of 12 amino acids. Germline-derived CDR1 and CDR2 are SQVTM and ANQGSEA. CDR3 bases: TGCAGCGTTGAGCCGGTAGGGGGTGAGCAGTTCTTC. It codes for CSVEPVGGEQFF.

The chain is built from TRBV2 and TRBJ2-7, with 9 nucleotides matching TRBD1. Germline values: CDR1 SNHLY, CDR2 FYNNEI. The CDR3 loop spans 16 amino acids. The trim removed 8 bases at V and 6 bases at J, leaving 17 bases unmatched. As DNA, the CDR3 is TGTGCCAGCCGTAACAGGGCGGGGACAGGGTTAACCGAGCAGTACTTC. It encodes CASRNRAGTGLTEQYF. Based on the CDR3 plus reference TRBV2 and TRBJ2-7, the full variable domain is EPEVTQTPSHQVTQMGQEVILRCVPISNHLYFYWYRQILGQKVEFLVSFYNNEISEKSEIFDDQFSVERPDGSNFTLKIRSTKLEDSAMYFCASRNRAGTGLTEQYFGPGTRLTVT.

In this sample, this clone turned up a few times. The chain joins TRBV7-9 to TRBJ2-1, with a possible D match to TRBD1 (5 bases). The CDR3 sequence is 13 residues long. Deletions cut 4 bases from V and 4 bases from J, with 8 bases between. In germline, CDR1 is SEHNR, CDR2 FQNEAQ (reference sequence). The chain's CDR3 is CASSSDRYNEQFF. The CDR3 coding sequence is TGTGCCAGCAGCTCCGACAGATACAATGAGCAGTTCTTC.

CDR3 protein: CASSLPGPGLETQYF. The DNA for the CDR3 is TGCGCCAGCAGCCTTCCGGGCCCTGGATTGGAGACCCAGTACTTC. The chain recombines TRBV5-1 with TRBJ2-5; D is unresolved. Germline CDR1 reads SGHRS; CDR2 reads YFSETQ. The V and J ends lost 4 bases and 5 bases respectively, with 18 bases between them. This CDR3 is 15 amino acids long.

The chain combines TRBV28 with TRBJ1-5; a possible D gene is TRBD1 (5 bases). CDR1 MDHEN and CDR2 SYDVKM come from the germline V gene. CDR3 length equals 13 residues. Trimming shortened V by 5 bases and J by 5 bases, and 10 bases separated the two germline ends. CDR3 sequence: CASSPQGYQPQHF. In DNA, the CDR3 is TGTGCCAGCAGTCCTCAGGGTTATCAGCCCCAGCATTTT. Looking up the rest from reference TRBV28 and TRBJ1-5 gives the full variable domain: DVKVTQSSRYLVKRTGEKVFLECVQDMDHENMFWYRQDPGLGLRLIYFSYDVKMKEKGDIPEGYSVSREKKERFSLILESASTNQTSMYLCASSPQGYQPQHFGDGTRLSIL.

The chain is built from TRBV11-2 and TRBJ2-7; no firm D call. Trimming shortened V by 5 bases and J by 5 bases, and 22 bases separated the two germline ends. The CDR3 loop spans 16 amino acids. CDR1 and CDR2 (germline): SGHAT, FQNNGV. This chain's CDR3 is CASSLLVVQETDEQYF. CDR3 DNA sequence: TGTGCCAGCAGCCTTTTAGTGGTTCAGGAGACGGACGAGCAGTACTTC.